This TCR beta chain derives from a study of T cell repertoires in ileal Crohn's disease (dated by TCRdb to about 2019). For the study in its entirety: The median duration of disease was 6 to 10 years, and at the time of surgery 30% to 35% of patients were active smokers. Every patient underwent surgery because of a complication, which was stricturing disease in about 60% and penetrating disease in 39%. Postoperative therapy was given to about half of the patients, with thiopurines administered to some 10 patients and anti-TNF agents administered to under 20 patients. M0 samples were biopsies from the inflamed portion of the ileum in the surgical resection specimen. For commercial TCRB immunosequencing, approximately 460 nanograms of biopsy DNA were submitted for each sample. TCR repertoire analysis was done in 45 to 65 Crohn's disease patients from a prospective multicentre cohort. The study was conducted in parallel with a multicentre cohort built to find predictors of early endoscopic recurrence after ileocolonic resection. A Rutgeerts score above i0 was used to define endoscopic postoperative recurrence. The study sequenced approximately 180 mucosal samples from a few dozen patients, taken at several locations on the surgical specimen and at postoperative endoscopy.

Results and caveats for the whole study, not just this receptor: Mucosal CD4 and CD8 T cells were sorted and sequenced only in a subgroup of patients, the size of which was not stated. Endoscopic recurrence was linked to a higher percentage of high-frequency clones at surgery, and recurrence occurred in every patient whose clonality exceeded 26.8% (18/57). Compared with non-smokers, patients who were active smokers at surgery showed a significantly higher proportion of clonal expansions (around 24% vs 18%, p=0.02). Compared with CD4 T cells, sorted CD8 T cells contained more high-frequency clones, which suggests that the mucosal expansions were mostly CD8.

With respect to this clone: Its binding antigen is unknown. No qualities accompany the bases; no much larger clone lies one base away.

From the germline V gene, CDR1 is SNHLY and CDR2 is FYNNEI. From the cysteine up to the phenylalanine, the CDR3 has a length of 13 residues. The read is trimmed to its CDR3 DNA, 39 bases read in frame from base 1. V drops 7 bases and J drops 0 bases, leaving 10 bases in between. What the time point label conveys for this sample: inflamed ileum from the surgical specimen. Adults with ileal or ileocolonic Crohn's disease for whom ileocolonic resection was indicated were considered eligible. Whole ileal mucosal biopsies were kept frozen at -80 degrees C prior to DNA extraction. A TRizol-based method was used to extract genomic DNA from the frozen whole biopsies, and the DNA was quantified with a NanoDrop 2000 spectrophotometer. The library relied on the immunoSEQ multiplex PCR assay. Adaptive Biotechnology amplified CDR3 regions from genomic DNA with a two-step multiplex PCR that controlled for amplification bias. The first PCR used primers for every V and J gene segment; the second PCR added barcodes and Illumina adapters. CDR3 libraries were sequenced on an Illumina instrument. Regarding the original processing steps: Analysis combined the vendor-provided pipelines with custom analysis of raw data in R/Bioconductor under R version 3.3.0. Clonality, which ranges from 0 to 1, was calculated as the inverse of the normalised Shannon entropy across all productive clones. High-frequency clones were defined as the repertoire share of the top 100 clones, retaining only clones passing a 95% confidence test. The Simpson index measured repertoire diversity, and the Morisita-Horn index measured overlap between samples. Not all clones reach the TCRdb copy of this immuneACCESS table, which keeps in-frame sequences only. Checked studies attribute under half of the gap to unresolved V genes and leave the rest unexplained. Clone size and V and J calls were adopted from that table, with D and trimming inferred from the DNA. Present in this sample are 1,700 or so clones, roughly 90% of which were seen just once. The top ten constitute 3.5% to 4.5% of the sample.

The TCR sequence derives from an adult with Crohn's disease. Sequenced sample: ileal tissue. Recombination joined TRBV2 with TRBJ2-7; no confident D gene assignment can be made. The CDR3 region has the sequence CASKESSSYEQYF. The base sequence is TGTGCCAGCAAAGAAAGCTCCTCCTACGAGCAGTACTTC.